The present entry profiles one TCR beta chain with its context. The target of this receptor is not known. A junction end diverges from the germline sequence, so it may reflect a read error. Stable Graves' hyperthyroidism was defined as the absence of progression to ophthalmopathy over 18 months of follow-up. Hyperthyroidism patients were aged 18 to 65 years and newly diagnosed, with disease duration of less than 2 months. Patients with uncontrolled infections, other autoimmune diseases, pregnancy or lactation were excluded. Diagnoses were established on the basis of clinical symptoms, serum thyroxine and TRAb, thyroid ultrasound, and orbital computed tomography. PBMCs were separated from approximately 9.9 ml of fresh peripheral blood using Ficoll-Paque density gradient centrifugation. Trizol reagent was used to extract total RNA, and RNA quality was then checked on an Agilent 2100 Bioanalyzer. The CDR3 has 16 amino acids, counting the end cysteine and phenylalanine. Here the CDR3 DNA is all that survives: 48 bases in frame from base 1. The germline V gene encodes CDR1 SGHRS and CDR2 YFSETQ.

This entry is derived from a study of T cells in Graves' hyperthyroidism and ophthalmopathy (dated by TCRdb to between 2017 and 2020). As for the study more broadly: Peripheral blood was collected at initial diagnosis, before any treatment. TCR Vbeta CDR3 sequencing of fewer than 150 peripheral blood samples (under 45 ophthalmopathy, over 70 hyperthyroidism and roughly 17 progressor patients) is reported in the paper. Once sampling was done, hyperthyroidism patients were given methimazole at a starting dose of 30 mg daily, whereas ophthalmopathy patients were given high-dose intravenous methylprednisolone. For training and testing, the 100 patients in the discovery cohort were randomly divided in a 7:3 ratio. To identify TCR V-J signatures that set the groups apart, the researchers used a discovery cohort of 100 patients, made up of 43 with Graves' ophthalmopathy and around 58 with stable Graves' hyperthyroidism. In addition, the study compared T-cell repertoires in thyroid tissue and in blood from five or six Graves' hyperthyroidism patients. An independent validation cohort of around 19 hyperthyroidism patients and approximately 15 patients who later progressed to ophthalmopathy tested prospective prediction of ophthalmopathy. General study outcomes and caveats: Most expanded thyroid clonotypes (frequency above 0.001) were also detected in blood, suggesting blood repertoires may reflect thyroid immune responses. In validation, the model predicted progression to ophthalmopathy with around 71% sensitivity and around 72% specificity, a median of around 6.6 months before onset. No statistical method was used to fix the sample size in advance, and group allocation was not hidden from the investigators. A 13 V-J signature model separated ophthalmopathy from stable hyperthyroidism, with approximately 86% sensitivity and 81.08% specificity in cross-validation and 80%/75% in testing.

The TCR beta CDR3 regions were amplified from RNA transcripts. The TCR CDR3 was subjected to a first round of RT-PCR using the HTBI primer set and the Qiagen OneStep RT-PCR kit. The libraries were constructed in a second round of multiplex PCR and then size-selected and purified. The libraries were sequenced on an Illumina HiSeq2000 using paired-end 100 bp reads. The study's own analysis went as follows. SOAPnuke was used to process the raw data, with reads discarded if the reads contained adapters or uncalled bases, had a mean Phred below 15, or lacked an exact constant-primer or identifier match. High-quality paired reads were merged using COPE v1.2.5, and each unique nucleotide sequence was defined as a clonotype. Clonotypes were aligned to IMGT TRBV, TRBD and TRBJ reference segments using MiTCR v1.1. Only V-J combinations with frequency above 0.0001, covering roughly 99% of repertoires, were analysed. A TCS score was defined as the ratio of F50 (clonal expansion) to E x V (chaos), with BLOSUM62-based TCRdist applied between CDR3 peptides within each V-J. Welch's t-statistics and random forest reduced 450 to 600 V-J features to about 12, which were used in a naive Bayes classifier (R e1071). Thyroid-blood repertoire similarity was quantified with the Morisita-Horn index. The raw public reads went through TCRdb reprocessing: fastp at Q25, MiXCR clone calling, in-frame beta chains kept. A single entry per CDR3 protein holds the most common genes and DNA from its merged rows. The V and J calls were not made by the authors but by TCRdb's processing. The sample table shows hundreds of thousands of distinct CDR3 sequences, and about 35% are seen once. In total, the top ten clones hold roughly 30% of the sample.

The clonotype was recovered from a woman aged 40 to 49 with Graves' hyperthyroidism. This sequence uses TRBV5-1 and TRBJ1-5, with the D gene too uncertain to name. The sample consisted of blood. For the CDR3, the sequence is CASSQDRQDSNPPQHF. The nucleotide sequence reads TGCGCCAGCAGCCAAGATCGCCAGGATAGCAATCCGCCCCAGCATTTT.